A selection of T cell receptor beta chains follows, all from one sample in a study of Ad26.COV2.S vaccination and SARS-CoV-2 variants. Only in-frame clones appear in the TCRdb table, and some are missing; sequencing was by immunoSEQ multiplex PCR. The sample lists about 400,000 clones; around 85% were seen once. Source: peripheral blood, taken in a trial of Ad26.COV2.S vaccine versus placebo. These receptors all stem from a person between 18 and 60 years old who received the Ad26.COV2.S COVID-19 vaccine or a placebo. The CDR3 runs from the conserved cysteine through the conserved F or W. The D gene is left open where the match is weak. Clone size is not always given. Where it is, it says once, few, many or a class for expanded clones.

J	D	size	V	CDR3	DNA
TRBJ1-1	NA	NA	TRBV18	CASSTPGQTDTEAFF	TGTGCCAGCTCCACCCCGGGACAAACTGACACTGAAGCTTTCTTT
TRBJ1-2	NA	NA	TRBV4-3	CASSQEVLVLGRWGYTF	TGCGCCAGCAGCCAAGAAGTTCTAGTACTCGGCCGCTGGGGCTACACCTTC
TRBJ1-4	NA	NA	TRBV7-9	CASSLSGQSNEKLFF	TGTGCCAGCAGCTTAAGTGGGCAGAGTAATGAAAAACTGTTTTTT
TRBJ1-6	NA	NA	TRBV11-2	CASSFTSGGHSPLHF	TGTGCCAGCAGTTTTACCTCGGGGGGGCATTCACCCCTCCACTTT
TRBJ1-5	TRBD1	NA	TRBV18	CASSLHQGAGAPQHF	TGTGCCAGCTCACTCCATCAGGGGGCCGGGGCCCCCCAGCATTTT
TRBJ2-7	NA	NA	TRBV3-1/TRBV3-2	CASSQEGSSPYEQYF	TGTGCCAGCAGCCAAGAGGGTAGTTCACCCTACGAGCAGTACTTC
TRBJ1-4	NA	NA	TRBV11-2	CASSLNRQNEKLFF	TGTGCCAGCAGCTTAAACAGACAAAATGAAAAACTGTTTTTT
TRBJ1-2	NA	NA	TRBV6-6	CASSPDNYGYTF	TGTGCCAGCAGTCCAGATAACTATGGCTACACCTTC
TRBJ1-5	NA	NA	TRBV19	CASNPRAFSNQPQHF	TGTGCCAGTAACCCACGGGCCTTTAGCAATCAGCCCCAGCATTTT
TRBJ1-2	NA	NA	TRBV6-2/TRBV6-3	CASSFGQSLWLGYTF	TGTGCCAGCAGTTTCGGACAGTCCCTATGGCTTGGCTACACCTTC
TRBJ1-2	NA	NA	TRBV2	CASVLTGRMGYTF	TGTGCCAGCGTCCTTACAGGTCGCATGGGCTACACCTTC
TRBJ2-5	NA	once	TRBV13	CASSLEGIKTQYF	TGTGCCAGCAGCTTAGAGGGGATTAAGACCCAGTACTTC
TRBJ1-4	NA	NA	TRBV3-1/TRBV3-2	CASSPHPRWDEKLFF	TGTGCCAGCAGCCCCCATCCCCGGTGGGATGAAAAACTGTTTTTT
TRBJ1-2	NA	NA	TRBV27	CASSLGGSTRYGYTF	TGTGCCAGCAGTTTAGGGGGGTCCACTAGATATGGCTACACCTTC
TRBJ2-7	NA	NA	TRBV4-1	CASSQDYAAGYEQYF	TGCGCCAGCAGCCAAGATTACGCGGCCGGCTACGAGCAGTACTTC
TRBJ2-2	TRBD2	NA	TRBV7-6	CASRRTTGGTIGELFF	TGTGCCAGCAGGCGAACAACCGGCGGGACTATAGGAGAGCTGTTTTTT
TRBJ1-4	NA	NA	TRBV30	CAWSDEETGTQLFF	TGTGCCTGGAGCGATGAAGAGACCGGGACTCAACTGTTTTTT
TRBJ2-4	TRBD2	NA	TRBV4-2	CASKASGSGGAANDIQYF	TGTGCCAGCAAGGCCAGCGGTAGCGGGGGGGCTGCTAACGACATTCAGTACTTC
TRBJ1-4	NA	once	TRBV19	CASSILRARTNEKLFF	TGTGCCAGTAGTATATTGAGGGCAAGGACTAATGAAAAACTGTTTTTT
TRBJ2-1	NA	NA	TRBV11-2	CASSQGLKRSYNEQFF	TGTGCCAGCAGCCAAGGGCTAAAGCGCTCCTACAATGAGCAGTTCTTC
TRBJ1-4	NA	NA	TRBV4-3	CASSQERGRGNEKLFF	TGCGCCAGCAGCCAAGAGCGGGGTCGGGGTAATGAAAAACTGTTTTTT
TRBJ2-1	TRBD2	NA	TRBV5-1	CASSGTGTSGGNNEQFF	TGCGCCAGCAGCGGAACCGGGACTAGCGGGGGGAACAATGAGCAGTTCTTC
TRBJ2-6	NA	once	TRBV5-4	CASSPQGISGANVLTF	TGTGCCAGCAGCCCCCAGGGAATCTCTGGGGCCAACGTCCTGACTTTC
TRBJ2-2	TRBD2	few	TRBV7-7	CASSLAGGNTGELFF	TGTGCCAGCAGCCTAGCGGGGGGCAACACCGGGGAGCTGTTTTTT
TRBJ1-6	TRBD1	NA	TRBV5-1	CASSLRGTGNSPLHF	TGCGCCAGCAGTTTGAGGGGGACAGGTAATTCACCCCTCCACTTT
TRBJ2-1	TRBD2	NA	TRBV10-1	CASSESLAESSYNEQFF	TGCGCCAGCAGTGAGTCCCTAGCGGAAAGCTCCTACAATGAGCAGTTCTTC
TRBJ2-5	NA	NA	TRBV7-2	CASSFIGGTQYF	TGTGCCAGCAGCTTTATTGGGGGGACCCAGTACTTC
TRBJ2-1	TRBD2	NA	TRBV4-3	CASSPGVAGVNEQFF	TGCGCCAGCAGCCCCGGGGTAGCGGGGGTCAATGAGCAGTTCTTC
TRBJ2-5	NA	NA	TRBV4-1	CASSQVNKGQETQYF	TGCGCCAGCAGCCAAGTTAATAAAGGGCAAGAGACCCAGTACTTC
TRBJ2-5	NA	once	TRBV14	CASSPPLDRETQYF	TGTGCCAGCAGCCCTCCCCTGGATCGAGAGACCCAGTACTTC
TRBJ1-1	NA	NA	TRBV7-2	CASSLLRGTEAFF	TGTGCCAGCAGTCTACTTCGCGGCACTGAAGCTTTCTTT
TRBJ1-1	NA	NA	TRBV6-2/TRBV6-3	CASSYSEGRGDTEAFF	TGTGCCAGCAGTTACTCGGAGGGCAGGGGAGACACTGAAGCTTTCTTT
TRBJ2-7	NA	NA	TRBV2	CASSGLSGLSEQYF	TGTGCCAGCAGTGGGCTGTCTGGTCTCTCCGAGCAGTACTTC
TRBJ1-1	NA	NA	TRBV7-6	CASSPSRNMNTEAFF	TGTGCCAGCAGCCCAAGCAGGAATATGAACACTGAAGCTTTCTTT
TRBJ1-1	NA	NA	TRBV12-5	CASGFLGQRGTEAFF	TGTGCTAGTGGTTTTCTCGGACAGAGAGGAACTGAAGCTTTCTTT
TRBJ1-2	TRBD1	NA	TRBV7-2	CASSLASQGAVNGYTF	TGTGCCAGCAGCTTAGCCTCACAGGGGGCAGTGAATGGCTACACCTTC
TRBJ2-5	NA	NA	TRBV3-1/TRBV3-2	CASSRDSLPGETQYF	TGTGCCAGCAGCCGAGATAGCCTGCCGGGGGAGACCCAGTACTTC